One and the same sample provided the 18 T cell receptor beta chains below, sequenced in a study of tumor and adjacent non-tumor tissue in lung cancer. Three rounds of nested PCR, following a modified ARM-PCR protocol, produced the TCRbeta library. MiXCR was run by TCRdb on the multiplex PCR reads, yielding one entry per CDR3 protein. The sample holds 120,000 to 150,000 distinct CDR3 sequences, around 65% seen once. No cell sorting was done before RNA was extracted from the tissue. Sequenced input: lung tumor tissue. Receptor source: a man in his sixties with small cell lung cancer.

As regards this clonotype: Likely a read error: the CDR3 ends without its conserved phenylalanine or tryptophan. The chain is built from TRBV11-2 and TRBJ2-7; D possibly corresponds to TRBD1 (6 bases). Germline V CDR1 and CDR2: SGHAT, FQNNGV. This CDR3 comprises 15 residues. For the CDR3, the DNA is TGTGCCAGAAGCTTAGCCGGGACAAGGGACTACGAGCAGTACTTA. As protein: CARSLAGTRDYEQYL.

Turning to this clonotype: One junction end disagrees with the germline gene, perhaps due to a read error. The chain joins TRBV11-3 to TRBJ2-1; 10 bases are a match to TRBD2. The CDR3 covers 16 residues. In germline, CDR1 is SGHNT, CDR2 YENEEA. Here the CDR3 DNA reads TGTGCCAGCAGCATCAGCCTAAGCGGGAGGGACAATAAGCAGTTCTTC. Residues: CASSISLSGRDNKQFF.

The chain employs TRBV7-9 and TRBJ2-5; tentative D call: TRBD2 (5 bases). This CDR3 has 14 residues. The V end lost 5 bases, the J end lost 5 bases, and 15 bases lay between the germline ends. Germline CDR1 is SEHNR and CDR2 is FQNEAQ (reference sequence). The CDR3 DNA reads TGTGCCAGCAGCGAACGGGGTTCTTGGGAGACCCAGTACTTC. Translating gives CASSERGSWETQYF.

This clonotype was seen many times. This sequence joins TRBV11-3 and TRBJ2-7; TRBD2 matches 11 bases. Germline CDR1 and CDR2: SGHNT and YENEEA. J gave up 5 bases and V 7 bases, and 7 bases lay outside the gene matches. The CDR3 contains 14 residues. The CDR3 DNA reads TGTGCCAGCAAAATAACTAGCGGGAGTGACGAGCAGTACTTC. It yields the protein CASKITSGSDEQYF.

Worth noting for this clonotype: One end of the junction is discordant with germline, which a read error may explain. V usage is TRBV6-1 and J usage is TRBJ2-3; perhaps TRBD2 as D (5 bases). Looked up from germline, CDR1 is MNHNS and CDR2 is SASEGT. The CDR3 spans 14 residues. In DNA form, the CDR3 reads TGTGCCAGCAGTGACAGGAGGCGTGGAGATACGCGGTATTTT. Protein product: CASSDRRRGDTRYF.

To note about this clonotype: This sequence may be a read error, since a much larger clone differs from it by one base. The chain joins TRBV5-6 to TRBJ2-1; no clear D gene. The CDR3 covers 15 residues. V lost 4 bases to trimming and J lost 0 bases, with 11 bases between them. Per the germline V gene, CDR1 is SGHDT and CDR2 is YYEEEE. DNA for the CDR3: TGTGCCAGCAGCGGTAGGCCGTTCTCCTACAATGAGCAGTTCTTC. It encodes CASSGRPFSYNEQFF.

Turning to this clonotype: Its ends do not fully match the called genes, so a read error is possible. This chain uses TRBV10-3 with TRBJ2-2; 9 bases align to TRBD2. This CDR3 region has 17 residues. Germline V gene data show CDR1 as ENHRY and CDR2 as SYGVKD. The DNA of the CDR3 is TGTGCCATCAGTGAAAGCTCAGGAGTAGCGGGAGCCGGGGAGCTGTATTTT. Translating it yields CAISESSGVAGAGELYF.

This clonotype came up many times. The CDR3 spells CASSYSTNFPSYNEQFF. The CDR3 DNA is TGTGCCAGCAGTTACTCCACCAACTTCCCCTCCTACAATGAGCAGTTCTTC. V gene TRBV6-5 combines with J gene TRBJ2-1; D ambiguous. Deletions cut 0 bases from V and 0 bases from J, with 12 bases between. This CDR3 has 17 amino acids. Germline CDR1 MNHEY, CDR2 SVGAGI.

The CDR3 bases are TGTGTCAGGAGCCACTCCACGTACGAGCAGTACTTC. It encodes CVRSHSTYEQYF. The chain links TRBV6-6 to TRBJ2-7; D gene unclear. Germline assignment: CDR1 MNHNY and CDR2 SVGAGI (reference sequence). The CDR3 has 12 residues.

About this clonotype: A junction boundary mismatches the germline segment, possibly from a read error. The V and J genes are TRBV6-5 and TRBJ2-5, with D unresolved. Germline V lookup: CDR1 MNHEY, CDR2 SVGAGI. This CDR3 is 12 amino acids long. CDR3 nucleotide sequence: TGTGTCAGCAGACCCCTGGGTGGTGCCCAGTACTTC. Translating it yields CVSRPLGGAQYF.

On this clonotype: This sequence may be a read error, since a much larger clone differs from it by one base. This chain links TRBV20-1 with TRBJ1-2; D unresolved. V lost 2 bases to trimming and J lost 2 bases, with 12 bases between them. Looked up from germline, CDR1 is DFQATT and CDR2 is SNEGSKA (reference sequence). This CDR3 comprises 14 residues. The CDR3 is CSARWLRTNYGYTF. CDR3 nucleotides: TGCAGTGCTAGATGGTTGAGAACAAACTATGGCTACACCTTC.

This clonotype was counted many times. The chain combines TRBV20-1 with TRBJ1-1, with no clear D. From germline, CDR1 is DFQATT and CDR2 SNEGSKA (reference sequence). This CDR3 contains 14 residues. Trimming stripped 7 bases from V and 1 base from J, with 16 bases between. In DNA, the CDR3 is TGCAGTGTAAGAGGTGGGGTCGGGAACACTGAAGCTTTCTTT. Its translation: CSVRGGVGNTEAFF.

Turning to this clonotype: At one end, the junction sequence differs from germline, possibly due to a read error. The CDR3 loop reads CASSRVNFYGYSF. DNA for the CDR3: TGTGCCAGCAGCCGGGTTAACTTCTATGGCTACAGCTTC. This rearrangement joins TRBV11-1 to TRBJ1-2; D is unresolved. This CDR3 spans 13 amino acids. Germline V gene sequence: CDR1 SGHAT, CDR2 FQDESV (reference sequence). Full variable domain (missing parts from reference TRBV11-1 and TRBJ1-2): EAEVAQSPRYKITEKSQAVAFWCDPISGHATLYWYRQILGQGPELLVQFQDESVVDDSQLPKDRFSAERLKGVDSTLKIQPAELGDSAMYLCASSRVNFYGYSFGSGTRLTVV.

This clonotype occurred many times. The chain couples TRBV11-2 to TRBJ2-1; perhaps TRBD2 as D (6 bases). CDR1 is SGHAT, CDR2 FQNNGV, per germline. V gave up 1 base and J gave up 1 base, with 8 bases separating them. The CDR3 extends over 15 amino acids. This CDR3 reads CASSLVRGSYNEQFF. The CDR3 bases are TGTGCCAGCAGCTTAGTGCGGGGATCCTACAATGAGCAGTTCTTC. Full variable domain (rest looked up from reference TRBV11-2 and TRBJ2-1): EAGVAQSPRYKIIEKRQSVAFWCNPISGHATLYWYQQILGQGPKLLIQFQNNGVVDDSQLPKDRFSAERLKGVDSTLKIQPAKLEDSAVYLCASSLVRGSYNEQFFGPGTRLTVL.

A word on this clonotype: This may be a read error, as it is one base from a much larger clone. This chain uses TRBV6-1 with TRBJ2-3; maybe TRBD2 (5 bases). CDR1 and CDR2 from the germline V gene are MNHNS and SASEGT. The CDR3 spans 13 residues. The CDR3 sequence: CASHRGRTVTQYF. The CDR3 DNA is TGTGCCAGCCATCGGGGTCGCACAGTTACGCAGTATTTT.

This chain joins TRBV5-1 and TRBJ1-1; D is ambiguous. The CDR3 is 14 residues long. In germline, CDR1 is SGHRS, CDR2 YFSETQ. V was clipped by 4 bases and J by 0 bases, with 10 bases between them. Written as DNA, the CDR3 is TGCGCCAGCAGCCCCAGTCCAGTGAACACTGAAGCTTTCTTT. Translation gives CASSPSPVNTEAFF.

This clonotype occurred once. An end of the junction differs from the germline gene, which may be a read error. The V and J genes are TRBV11-2 and TRBJ2-5, with a possible D match to TRBD1 (6 bases). This CDR3 has 20 residues. CDR1 SGHAT and CDR2 FQNNGV come from the germline V gene. This CDR3 is CAISPYRLPPRDKREETQCF. Here the CDR3 DNA reads TGTGCCATCAGTCCGTACCGACTACCCCCACGGGACAAAAGAGAAGAGACCCAGTGCTTC. Looking up the rest from reference TRBV11-2 and TRBJ2-5 gives the full variable domain: EAGVAQSPRYKIIEKRQSVAFWCNPISGHATLYWYQQILGQGPKLLIQFQNNGVVDDSQLPKDRFSAERLKGVDSTLKIQPAKLEDSAVYLCAISPYRLPPRDKREETQCFGPGTRLLVL.

Concerning this clonotype itself: One end of the junction is discordant with germline, which a read error may explain. The chain uses TRBV30 and TRBJ2-1, with 10 bases identical to TRBD2. There are 15 residues in the CDR3. From germline, CDR1 is GTSNPN and CDR2 SVGIG (reference sequence). For the CDR3, the DNA is TGTGCCCGGAGTGTAGGGACTAGCGACTACAATGAGCAGTTCTTC. As protein: CARSVGTSDYNEQFF. The variable domain in full, with the rest retrieved from reference TRBV30 and TRBJ2-1, is SQTIHQWPATLVQPVGSPLSLECTVEGTSNPNLYWYRQAAGRGLQLLFYSVGIGQISSEVPQNLSASRPQDRQFILSSKKLLLSDSGFYLCARSVGTSDYNEQFFGPGTRLTVL.